Listed below are T cell receptor beta chains from one sample, sequenced in a study of T-cell memory formation after mild COVID-19. Via MiXCR, TCRdb re-called the 5' RACE reads, giving one row per CDR3 protein. The table has roughly 110,000 distinct CDR3 sequences, over 20% seen once. The sample consisted of PBMCs or a T cell subset sorted from them (not recorded which). The receptors stem from a man between 18 and 35 years old who had mild COVID-19 (a few samples of this study predate the infection). Cell type and time point are not known. The CDR3 runs from the conserved cysteine through the conserved F or W. A D gene is named only where the DNA matches it firmly. The listing skips clone size in some rows; elsewhere it reads once, few, many or a size class.

d_call	v_call	clone_size	j_call	cdr3_aa	cdr3_nt
TRBD1	TRBV6-5	few	TRBJ1-5	CASSYRQGLGQPQHF	TGTGCCAGCAGTTACAGACAGGGGCTAGGACAGCCCCAGCATTTT
NA	TRBV4-1	few	TRBJ1-3	CASSQAGLDGNTIYF	TGCGCCAGCAGCCAAGCGGGACTAGATGGAAACACCATATATTTT
NA	TRBV7-2	NA	TRBJ2-4	CASSLASGANIQYF	TGTGCCAGCAGCTTAGCCTCGGGCGCGAACATTCAGTACTTC
NA	TRBV7-8	many	TRBJ2-5	CASSSASLNAQYF	TGTGCCAGCAGCTCAGCCTCCCTGAATGCCCAGTACTTC
NA	TRBV11-2	NA	TRBJ2-3	CASSRNLGHGTDTQYF	TGTGCCAGCAGCCGAAATTTGGGGCATGGCACAGATACGCAGTATTTT
NA	TRBV7-6	few	TRBJ2-1	CASSSGDNNEQFF	TGTGCCAGCAGCTCGGGGGATAACAATGAGCAGTTCTTC
TRBD1	TRBV7-6	NA	TRBJ1-1	CASSRAGTVAFF	TGTGCCAGCAGCAGGGCCGGGACAGTTGCTTTCTTT
NA	TRBV7-2	NA	TRBJ2-2	CASSLGQRGELFF	TGTGCCAGCAGCTTAGGACAGCGCGGGGAGCTGTTTTTT
NA	TRBV6-2/TRBV6-3	few	TRBJ2-5	CASIKLEEETQYF	TGTGCCAGCATCAAACTTGAGGAAGAGACCCAGTACTTC
NA	TRBV12-3/TRBV12-4	NA	TRBJ1-6	CASSWGGPGSPLHF	TGTGCCAGCAGTTGGGGCGGACCAGGTTCACCCCTCCACTTT
NA	TRBV9	once	TRBJ2-3	CASSVGTDIDTQYF	TGTGCCAGCAGCGTAGGTACTGACATAGATACGCAGTATTTT
NA	TRBV30	NA	TRBJ1-1	CAWSVLGGNTEAFF	TGTGCCTGGAGTGTACTGGGTGGGAACACTGAAGCTTTCTTT
NA	TRBV11-2	NA	TRBJ2-3	CASSSDRISTDTQYF	TGTGCCAGCAGCTCAGACCGGATAAGCACAGATACGCAGTATTTT
NA	TRBV4-2	NA	TRBJ2-2	CASSHPKGPTGELFF	TGTGCCAGCAGCCATCCAAAGGGCCCAACCGGGGAGCTGTTTTTT
NA	TRBV6-5	NA	TRBJ1-2	CASSYSGPNYGYTF	TGTGCCAGCAGTTACTCTGGCCCTAACTATGGCTACACCTTC
NA	TRBV27	NA	TRBJ2-1	CASSRSNEQFF	TGTGCCAGCAGTCGAAGTAATGAGCAGTTCTTC
NA	TRBV7-9	NA	TRBJ1-3	CASSLAVQNYGNTIYF	TGTGCCAGCAGCTTAGCTGTACAGAACTATGGAAACACCATATATTTT
TRBD1	TRBV7-9	NA	TRBJ2-7	CASSLGGQGFEQYF	TGTGCCAGCAGCTTAGGTGGACAGGGCTTCGAGCAGTACTTC
NA	TRBV7-6	few	TRBJ2-3	CASSPGLRTDTQYF	TGTGCCAGCAGCCCAGGGCTCCGCACAGATACGCAGTATTTT
TRBD1	TRBV7-8	NA	TRBJ1-1	CASSLVSWTGANTEAFF	TGTGCCAGCAGCTTAGTATCTTGGACAGGGGCGAACACTGAAGCTTTCTTT
TRBD1	TRBV5-1	NA	TRBJ2-7	CASSPTGGVAYEQYF	TGCGCCAGCAGCCCTACAGGGGGCGTCGCCTACGAGCAGTACTTC
NA	TRBV6-2/TRBV6-3	few	TRBJ2-4	CASSYQGAKNIQYF	TGTGCCAGCAGTTACCAGGGGGCCAAAAACATTCAGTACTTC
TRBD2	TRBV7-3	few	TRBJ2-5	CASSNGLAGEQETQYF	TGTGCCAGCAGCAACGGGCTAGCGGGGGAGCAAGAGACCCAGTACTTC
NA	TRBV20-1	few	TRBJ1-2	CSARGGWGYTF	TGCAGTGCTAGGGGGGGCTGGGGCTACACCTTC
TRBD1	TRBV30	NA	TRBJ2-5	CAWSVGTGEETQYF	TGTGCCTGGAGTGTGGGGACAGGGGAGGAGACCCAGTACTTC
NA	TRBV7-8	NA	TRBJ2-3	CASNGEGTDTQYF	TGTGCCAGCAACGGGGAGGGCACAGATACGCAGTATTTT
TRBD2	TRBV27	few	TRBJ2-5	CASSLRLAGPLETQYF	TGTGCCAGCAGTTTACGACTAGCGGGACCACTAGAGACCCAGTACTTC
TRBD1	TRBV6-5	few	TRBJ1-3	CASSQAPDRGQLGGNTIYF	TGTGCCAGCAGCCAGGCCCCCGACAGGGGGCAGCTAGGTGGAAACACCATATATTTT